A single sample is the source of the 20 T cell receptor beta chains below, sequenced in a study of identical twins. TCRdb recomputed calls from the 5' RACE reads with MiXCR, one row per CDR3 protein. The profile shows around 300,000 distinct CDR3 sequences, around 8.8% of them singletons. The same data also contributed to another study, on yellow fever vaccine responses in identical twins.

Sequences were obtained from memory (CD45RO+) T cells sorted from blood. The source is a woman aged 18-30 years in good health.

The chain carries TRBV6-5 and TRBJ2-3; D unclear. Trimming pared 2 bases from V and 1 base from J, leaving 13 bases between. This CDR3 has 16 residues. CDR1 and CDR2 from the germline V gene are MNHEY and SVGAGI. This CDR3 is CASSYSGVGGTDTQYF. The CDR3 bases are TGTGCCAGCAGTTACAGTGGGGTTGGGGGCACAGATACGCAGTATTTT.

The CDR3 protein is CAFSFGLAGGPKYNEQFF. In DNA, the CDR3 is TGTGCCTTCAGTTTCGGCCTAGCGGGAGGACCAAAATACAATGAGCAGTTCTTC. The chain links TRBV12-3 or TRBV12-4 to TRBJ2-1, with TRBD2 matching over 11 bases. The CDR3 loop spans 18 amino acids. V was pared by 11 bases and J by 4 bases, with 19 bases of the junction left unmatched.

This clonotype was seen only a few times. At one boundary the junction diverges from the germline segment, which might be a read error. As DNA, the CDR3 is TGTGCCAGCAGCCCGAGCCGTCTACGCCAAGGCGAGCTGTTCTTC. Translation: CASSPSRLRQGELFF. This chain joins TRBV7-2 and TRBJ2-1; D ambiguous. The CDR3 runs to 15 residues. Germline V gene lookup returns CDR1 SGHTA and CDR2 FQGNSA.

This clonotype was recorded at least ten times. The chain joins TRBV7-9 to TRBJ2-3; the match to TRBD2 covers 14 bases. Germline assignment: CDR1 SEHNR and CDR2 FQNEAQ (reference sequence). This CDR3 spans 16 amino acids. Trimming at V came to 5 bases and at J to 3 bases, leaving 4 bases not matched to a gene. CDR3 sequence (DNA): TGTGCCAGCAGCAGCCGGACTAGCGGGAGGACAGATACGCAGTATTTT. Protein product: CASSSRTSGRTDTQYF.

The table lists this clonotype with many counts. The V and J genes are TRBV5-1 and TRBJ2-2, with 7 bases lining up with TRBD1. This CDR3 is built from 15 residues. Germline lookup yields CDR1 SGHRS and CDR2 YFSETQ. The J segment lost 2 bases and the V segment lost 4 bases, leaving 5 bases of the junction unmatched. The CDR3 DNA reads TGCGCCAGCAGCCTGGGACAGATAAACACCGGGGAGCTGTTTTTT. This codes for CASSLGQINTGELFF.

This clonotype was observed many times. The V call is TRBV7-2, the J call TRBJ2-3, with a tentative D call TRBD2 (5 bases). The germline V gene encodes CDR1 SGHTA and CDR2 FQGNSA. This CDR3 has 15 residues. V lost 3 bases and J 0 bases, leaving 10 bases between the germline ends. In DNA form, the CDR3 reads TGTGCCAGCAGCTTCGTAGCGCCAAGCACAGATACGCAGTATTTT. Its protein product is CASSFVAPSTDTQYF.

This clonotype has a count of ten or more. The chain combines TRBV6-5 with TRBJ1-4, with TRBD1 as a possible D gene (6 bases). The CDR3 runs 15 residues. CDR1 and CDR2 from the germline V gene are MNHEY and SVGAGI. Trimming cost V 0 bases and J 6 bases, with 11 bases left between them. The CDR3 protein is CASSYSGARHEKLFF. The CDR3 region has the DNA TGTGCCAGCAGTTACTCGGGGGCGCGACATGAAAAACTGTTTTTT.

This clonotype was counted a few times. The chain employs TRBV18 and TRBJ2-7; D may be TRBD2 (6 bases). Germline loops: CDR1 KGHSH, CDR2 LQKENI. This CDR3 region has 15 residues. The V and J ends lost 2 bases and 4 bases respectively, with 15 bases between them. This CDR3 reads CASSPSPGLDYEQYF. CDR3 DNA sequence: TGTGCCAGCTCACCATCCCCGGGACTGGATTACGAGCAGTACTTC.

This clonotype was observed many times. The gene calls are TRBV11-2 and TRBJ2-5, with 14 nucleotides matching TRBD2. J was trimmed by 0 bases and V by 5 bases; bases with no gene match: 11. Germline V gene lookup returns CDR1 SGHAT and CDR2 FQNNGV. The length of the CDR3 is 19 residues. CDR3 sequence reads: CASSKGGLAGVLYQETQYF. The DNA of the CDR3 is TGTGCCAGCAGCAAGGGGGGACTAGCGGGAGTACTGTACCAAGAGACCCAGTACTTC.

J is TRBJ2-1 and V is TRBV3-1; D not certain. Trimming cost V 5 bases and J 6 bases, with 14 bases left between them. The CDR3 sequence is 14 residues long. Per the germline V gene, CDR1 is LGHDT and CDR2 is YNNKEL (reference sequence). DNA of the CDR3: TGTGCCAGCAGCGGCGACCAGTCCGGCAATGAGCAGTTCTTC. Its protein is CASSGDQSGNEQFF.

The chain has TRBV28 and TRBJ1-4; D unresolved. V was cut by 4 bases and J by 8 bases, with 14 bases left in between. Germline CDR1 and CDR2: MDHEN and SYDVKM. This CDR3 has 14 residues. The CDR3 nucleotides read TGTGCCAGCAGTTCCCCGGGAGAGGACGAAAAACTGTTTTTT. Its translation: CASSSPGEDEKLFF.

This clonotype has more than one count but fewer than ten. The chain carries TRBV11-2 and TRBJ2-5; possibly TRBD2 for D (5 bases). CDR3 size: 15 residues. The ends were cut back, 5 bases at V and 4 bases at J, with 17 bases in the middle. The germline gives CDR1 SGHAT, CDR2 FQNNGV. CDR3 bases: TGTGCCAGCAGCCGGAGTGGCCTACGGGGAGAGACCCAGTACTTC. Residues: CASSRSGLRGETQYF. Drawing the rest from reference TRBV11-2 and TRBJ2-5, the complete variable domain is EAGVAQSPRYKIIEKRQSVAFWCNPISGHATLYWYQQILGQGPKLLIQFQNNGVVDDSQLPKDRFSAERLKGVDSTLKIQPAKLEDSAVYLCASSRSGLRGETQYFGPGTRLLVL.

A few counts support this clonotype. CDR3 sequence: CSAREARGNNNEQFF. The CDR3 coding sequence is TGCAGTGCTAGAGAAGCCCGGGGCAACAACAATGAGCAGTTCTTC. V and J are TRBV20-1 and TRBJ2-1, with D tentatively TRBD1 or TRBD2 (5 bases each). V was trimmed by 0 bases and J by 5 bases, leaving 14 bases between them. The germline CDR1 and CDR2 sequences are DFQATT and SNEGSKA (reference sequence). The CDR3 has 15 amino acids.

Ten or more counts support this clonotype. The J gene is TRBJ2-7, the V gene TRBV5-1; D unclear. Germline assignment: CDR1 SGHRS and CDR2 YFSETQ. CDR3 length: 17 residues. The V gene lost 0 bases and the J gene lost 0 bases, with 16 bases spanning the gap. CDR3 in DNA: TGCGCCAGCAGCTTGGACGTGAGTTATCGGAGCTCCTACGAGCAGTACTTC. Encoded protein: CASSLDVSYRSSYEQYF. Together with reference TRBV5-1 and TRBJ2-7, the CDR3 gives the full variable domain: KAGVTQTPRYLIKTRGQQVTLSCSPISGHRSVSWYQQTPGQGLQFLFEYFSETQRNKGNFPGRFSGRQFSNSRSEMNVSTLELGDSALYLCASSLDVSYRSSYEQYFGPGTRLTVT.

This chain connects TRBV28 to TRBJ2-2; tentatively, D is TRBD2 (5 bases). There are 14 residues in the CDR3. V shed 6 bases and J shed 1 base, with 9 bases lying between them. In germline, CDR1 is MDHEN, CDR2 SYDVKM. CDR3 amino acids: CASRGSGNTGELFF. The DNA for the CDR3 is TGTGCCAGCAGAGGAAGCGGGAACACCGGGGAGCTGTTTTTT.

This clonotype was seen more than once but under ten times. The chain has TRBV9 and TRBJ1-5; 10 nucleotides agree with TRBD1. This CDR3 contains 15 residues. V was clipped by 4 bases and J by 7 bases; unmatched bases: 8. Looked up from germline, CDR1 is SGDLS and CDR2 is YYNGEE. The CDR3 DNA reads TGTGCCAGCAGCCTTGGGACAGGGGTAAGGCAGCCCCAGCATTTT. Translating it yields CASSLGTGVRQPQHF.

This clonotype was observed at least ten times. The chain combines TRBV12-3 or TRBV12-4 with TRBJ1-5, with 8 positions matching TRBD1. The V gene end was trimmed by 2 bases and the J gene end by 5 bases; junction bases not matched to a gene: 11. There are 17 residues in the CDR3. DNA of the CDR3: TGTGCCAGCAGTTTAAGTATAGAACAGGGGGTTTATCAGCCCCAGCATTTT. Residues: CASSLSIEQGVYQPQHF.

This clonotype was found a few times. An end of the junction differs from the germline gene, which may be a read error. The rearrangement uses TRBV20-1 and TRBJ2-1; 11 bases map to TRBD1. Germline lookup yields CDR1 DFQATT and CDR2 SNEGSKA (reference sequence). The CDR3 spans 15 residues. The CDR3 protein is CSARPGTGGINVQFF. The CDR3 DNA sequence: TGCAGTGCTAGACCCGGGACAGGGGGGATCAATGTGCAGTTCTTC.

This clonotype came up many times. The J gene is TRBJ1-6, the V gene TRBV6-1; D perhaps matches TRBD1 (5 bases). CDR1 and CDR2 (germline): MNHNS, SASEGT. V dropped 3 bases and J dropped 7 bases, with 13 bases sitting between them. This CDR3 has 15 amino acids. The CDR3 sequence is CASSDHRLENSPLHF. Here the CDR3 DNA reads TGTGCCAGCAGTGACCACAGGCTCGAAAATTCACCCCTCCACTTT.

This clonotype was seen more than once but under ten times. This chain links TRBV3-1 with TRBJ2-3; TRBD2 agrees at 9 bases. The CDR3 consists of 16 residues. J was trimmed by 1 base and V by 4 bases; bases with no gene match: 6. Germline-derived CDR1 and CDR2 are LGHDT and YNNKEL (reference sequence). CDR3 amino acids: CASSPLLAGGTDTQYF. The CDR3 DNA reads as TGTGCCAGCAGCCCCCTGTTAGCGGGAGGCACAGATACGCAGTATTTT.